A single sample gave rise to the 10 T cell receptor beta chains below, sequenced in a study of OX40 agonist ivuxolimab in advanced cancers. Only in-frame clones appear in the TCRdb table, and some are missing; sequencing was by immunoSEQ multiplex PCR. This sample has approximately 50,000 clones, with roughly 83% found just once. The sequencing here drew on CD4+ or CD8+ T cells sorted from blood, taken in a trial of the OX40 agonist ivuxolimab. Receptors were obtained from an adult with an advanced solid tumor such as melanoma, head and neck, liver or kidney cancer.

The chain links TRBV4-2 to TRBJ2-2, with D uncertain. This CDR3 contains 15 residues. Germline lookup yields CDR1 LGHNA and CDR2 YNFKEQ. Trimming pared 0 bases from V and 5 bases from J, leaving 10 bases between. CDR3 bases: TGTGCCAGCAGCCAAGAGTGGAAGGGAACCGGGGAGCTGTTTTTT. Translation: CASSQEWKGTGELFF.

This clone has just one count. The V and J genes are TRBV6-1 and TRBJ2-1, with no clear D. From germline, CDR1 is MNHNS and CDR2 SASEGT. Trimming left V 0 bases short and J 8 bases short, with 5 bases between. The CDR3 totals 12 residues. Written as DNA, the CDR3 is TGTGCCAGCAGTGAAGCCCAATATGAGCAGTTCTTC. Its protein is CASSEAQYEQFF.

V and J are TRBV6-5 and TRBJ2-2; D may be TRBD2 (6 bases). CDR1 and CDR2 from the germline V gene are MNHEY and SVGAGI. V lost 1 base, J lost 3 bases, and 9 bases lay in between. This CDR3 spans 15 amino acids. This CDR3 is CASSYWGVDTGELFF. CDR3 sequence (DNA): TGTGCCAGCAGTTACTGGGGGGTCGACACCGGGGAGCTGTTTTTT.

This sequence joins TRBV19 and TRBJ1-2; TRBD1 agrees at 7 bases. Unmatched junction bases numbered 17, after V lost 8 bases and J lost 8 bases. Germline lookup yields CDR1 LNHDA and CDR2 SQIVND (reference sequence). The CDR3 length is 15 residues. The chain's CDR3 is CASRYPPLTGDGYTF. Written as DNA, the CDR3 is TGTGCCAGTCGCTATCCACCTCTCACAGGGGACGGCTACACCTTC.

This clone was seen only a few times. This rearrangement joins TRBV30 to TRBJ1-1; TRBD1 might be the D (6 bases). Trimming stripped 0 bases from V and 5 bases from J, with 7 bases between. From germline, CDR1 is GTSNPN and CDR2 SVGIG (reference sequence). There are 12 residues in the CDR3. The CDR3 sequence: CAWSVQGTEAFF. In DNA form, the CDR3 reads TGTGCCTGGAGTGTACAGGGAACTGAAGCTTTCTTT.

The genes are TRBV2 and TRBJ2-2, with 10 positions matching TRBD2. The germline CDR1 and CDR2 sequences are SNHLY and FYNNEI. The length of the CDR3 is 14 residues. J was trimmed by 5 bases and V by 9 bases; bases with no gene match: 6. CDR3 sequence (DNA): TGTGCCAGGGCCCTAGCGGGAGTGACCGGGGAGCTGTTTTTT. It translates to CARALAGVTGELFF.

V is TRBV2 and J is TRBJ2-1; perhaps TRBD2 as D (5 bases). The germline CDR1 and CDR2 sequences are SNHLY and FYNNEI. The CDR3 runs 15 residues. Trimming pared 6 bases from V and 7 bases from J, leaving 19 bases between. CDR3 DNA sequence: TGTGCCAGCAGCCGAGACGGGAACGTAGGAAATGAGCAGTTCTTC. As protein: CASSRDGNVGNEQFF.

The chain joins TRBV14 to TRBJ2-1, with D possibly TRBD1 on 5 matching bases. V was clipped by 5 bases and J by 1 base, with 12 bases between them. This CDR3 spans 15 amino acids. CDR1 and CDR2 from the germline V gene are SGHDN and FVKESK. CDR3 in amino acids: CASSVDIASYNEQFF. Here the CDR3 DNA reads TGTGCCAGCAGCGTGGACATTGCTTCCTACAATGAGCAGTTCTTC.

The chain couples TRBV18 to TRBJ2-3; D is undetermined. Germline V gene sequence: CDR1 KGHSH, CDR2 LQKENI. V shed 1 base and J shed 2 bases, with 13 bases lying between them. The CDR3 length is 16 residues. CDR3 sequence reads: CASSPRQNVATDTQYF. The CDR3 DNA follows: TGTGCCAGCTCACCACGGCAGAACGTTGCCACAGATACGCAGTATTTT.

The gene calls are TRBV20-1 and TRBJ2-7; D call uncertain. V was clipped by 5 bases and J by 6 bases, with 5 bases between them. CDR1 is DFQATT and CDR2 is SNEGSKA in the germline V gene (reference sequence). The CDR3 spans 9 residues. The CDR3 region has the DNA TGCAGTGCTTTAGTCGAGCAGTACTTC. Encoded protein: CSALVEQYF.